The 14 T cell receptor beta chains reported below all come from one sample, sequenced in a study of control samples from healthy donors and cancer patients. Generated by immunoSEQ multiplex PCR, the TCRdb table keeps only in-frame clones and is missing some. The repertoire consists of around 90,000 clones, with approximately 89% occurring once and the leading ten covering around 21%. What was sequenced was blood. The receptors here all came from a man younger than 45 in good health.

The rearrangement links TRBV5-5 to TRBJ1-2; 10 positions agree with TRBD1. Germline CDR1 SGHKS, CDR2 YYEKEE (reference sequence). V was clipped by 2 bases and J by 8 bases; unmatched bases: 3. CDR3 length equals 13 residues. As DNA, the CDR3 is TGTGCCAGCAGCTTCGGACAGGGGGGAGGCTACACCTTC. Translation: CASSFGQGGGYTF.

The chain links TRBV19 to TRBJ2-5, with TRBD1 matching 11 bases. J was trimmed by 2 bases and V by 2 bases; bases with no gene match: 4. CDR1 and CDR2 (germline): LNHDA, SQIVND (reference sequence). This CDR3 is 16 amino acids long. The CDR3 bases are TGTGCCAGTAGTATAAGTGGGACAGGGGGACAAGAGACCCAGTACTTC. This sequence encodes CASSISGTGGQETQYF.

The rearrangement uses TRBV7-9 and TRBJ2-3, with a tentative D call TRBD2 (6 bases). This CDR3 comprises 15 residues. V lost 5 bases and J 1 base, leaving 13 bases between the germline ends. Germline-derived CDR1 and CDR2 are SEHNR and FQNEAQ (reference sequence). In nucleotides, the CDR3 is TGTGCCAGCAGCCAGGGTATAGCGGGCACAGATACGCAGTATTTT. Translating gives CASSQGIAGTDTQYF.

The V gene is TRBV5-1, the J gene TRBJ1-4, with TRBD1 as a possible D gene (6 bases). The CDR3 consists of 18 residues. Germline assignment: CDR1 SGHRS and CDR2 YFSETQ. Trimming pared 2 bases from V and 8 bases from J, leaving 25 bases between. CDR3 DNA: TGCGCCAGCAGCTTCACCCCACTGGGGCAGGGGATGGGGGAAAAACTGTTTTTT. Translated: CASSFTPLGQGMGEKLFF.

The chain joins TRBV4-1 to TRBJ1-3; D not certain. With 0 bases removed from V and 2 bases from J, the gap between germline ends came to 14 bases. The CDR3 length is 17 residues. Germline CDR1 reads MGHRA; CDR2 reads YSYEKL. The CDR3 nucleotides are TGCGCCAGCAGCCAAGATCCCGACCGACCCCCTGGAAACACCATATATTTT. Amino acid sequence: CASSQDPDRPPGNTIYF.

This chain joins TRBV18 and TRBJ2-1; D not certain. Germline V gene sequence: CDR1 KGHSH, CDR2 LQKENI. The V and J ends lost 0 bases and 5 bases respectively, with 14 bases between them. CDR3 length equals 16 residues. The DNA of the CDR3 is TGTGCCAGCTCACCACCGTCGGGTAGTCGGGACAATGAGCAGTTCTTC. Translation gives CASSPPSGSRDNEQFF.

The CDR3 sequence is CASSNWLNTEAFF. CDR3 DNA sequence: TGTGCCAGCAGCAATTGGTTGAACACTGAAGCTTTCTTT. V and J are TRBV7-9 and TRBJ1-1; the D is unclear. V was cut by 5 bases and J by 0 bases, with 7 bases left in between. The length of the CDR3 is 13 residues. Germline V lookup: CDR1 SEHNR, CDR2 FQNEAQ (reference sequence).

CDR3 nucleotide sequence: TGTGCCAGCAGCCCGGGATCCCGGCGGTCCTACGAGCAGTACGTC. Translating it yields CASSPGSRRSYEQYV. The chain links TRBV11-1 to TRBJ2-7; weak D call: TRBD2 (5 bases). This CDR3 region has 15 residues. V was shortened by 5 bases and J by 1 base, with 15 bases between the two germline ends. Germline V gene data show CDR1 as SGHAT and CDR2 as FQDESV (reference sequence).

This clone was seen once. The rearrangement joins TRBV11-2 to TRBJ2-7, with D perhaps TRBD1 or TRBD2 (5 bases each). The length of the CDR3 is 14 residues. Deletions cut 4 bases from V and 7 bases from J, with 17 bases between. CDR1 and CDR2 (germline): SGHAT, FQNNGV. Written as DNA, the CDR3 is TGTGCCAGCAGCTATGACAGTCCTTGGGGGGAGCAGTACTTC. This translates into CASSYDSPWGEQYF.

CDR3 sequence (DNA): TGTGCCAGCTCACGAAGCCAGAGCACAGATACGCAGTATTTT. Translated: CASSRSQSTDTQYF. The gene calls are TRBV18 and TRBJ2-3, with no clear D. Trimming left V 4 bases short and J 0 bases short, with 8 bases between. Germline CDR1 is KGHSH and CDR2 is LQKENI. The CDR3 sequence is 14 residues long.

Here the CDR3 reads CASSLAGADYGYTF. CDR3 in DNA: TGTGCCAGCAGCTTAGCAGGGGCAGACTATGGCTACACCTTC. V is TRBV7-9 and J is TRBJ1-2, with a weak D call TRBD1 (5 bases). V lost 0 bases, J lost 3 bases, and 8 bases lay in between. Germline V gene lookup returns CDR1 SEHNR and CDR2 FQNEAQ (reference sequence). The CDR3 is 14 amino acids.

CDR3 nucleotides: TGTGCCAGCAGCTTAGTAGGGGGCACCTTGAACACTGAAGCTTTCTTT. This translates into CASSLVGGTLNTEAFF. V and J are TRBV7-9 and TRBJ1-1; 7 bases are shared with TRBD1. Germline V CDR1 and CDR2: SEHNR, FQNEAQ (reference sequence). CDR3 size: 16 residues. Trimming at V came to 1 base and at J to 0 bases, leaving 5 bases not matched to a gene.

The rearrangement uses TRBV11-3 and TRBJ2-5; TRBD2 agrees at 7 bases. J lost 4 bases, V lost 5 bases, and 7 bases had no gene match. CDR3 length: 14 amino acids. Germline V lookup: CDR1 SGHNT, CDR2 YENEEA. The CDR3 nucleotides read TGTGCCAGCAGCCCCGACCCGGGGGGAGAGACCCAGTACTTC. Its translation: CASSPDPGGETQYF.

The chain couples TRBV11-2 to TRBJ2-7; 7 nucleotides match TRBD1. After removal of 0 bases from V and 0 bases from J, the junction contained 8 bases not matched to a gene. This CDR3 region has 17 residues. Germline CDR1 and CDR2: SGHAT and FQNNGV. The CDR3: CASSLDGTGVLSYEQYV. The DNA of the CDR3 is TGTGCCAGCAGCTTAGATGGTACAGGGGTTCTCTCCTACGAGCAGTACGTC.